The rows below give T cell receptor beta chains drawn from one sample of a study of blood T cell repertoires in COVID-19. Sequenced by immunoSEQ multiplex PCR; TCRdb stores in-frame clones only, minus some. The sample lists about 200,000 clones, 70% to 80% occurring once. The sample comprised peripheral blood. The origin of the receptors is a woman aged 40 to 55 with COVID-19, enrolled during active disease. Both conserved end residues are part of each CDR3. The order of the fields is J gene, clone size, V gene, CDR3 protein. A clone size is listed for some rows: how often the clone was seen (once, few, many), or a class if it is expanded.

TRBJ2-7	.	TRBV7-8	CASSLVRSGESWVLKQYF
TRBJ2-2	.	TRBV11-3	CASSLVAGELFF
TRBJ2-4	.	TRBV6-5	CASSHSGMRDIQYF
TRBJ2-7	.	TRBV6-5	CASSYIGLTYEQYF
TRBJ2-7	few	TRBV7-9	CASSLSGVSGYEQYF
TRBJ1-6	once	TRBV6-4	CASSRDRELHSPLHF
TRBJ2-7	few	TRBV7-2	CASSLPLAGHYEQYF
TRBJ2-3	.	TRBV5-4	CASSLARDRATDTQYF
TRBJ1-3	.	TRBV6-1	CASSEALNRYSGNTIYF
TRBJ1-1	.	TRBV7-8	CASSFQDKNTEAFF
TRBJ2-1	.	TRBV11-2	CASTNSGWNEQFF
TRBJ2-1	few	TRBV6-6	CASSPGTGLIGYNEQFF
TRBJ2-2	.	TRBV7-3	CASSLGGIGELFF
TRBJ2-2	.	TRBV5-8	CASSPLGQGRTGELFF
TRBJ2-2	few	TRBV5-1	CASSLELVETGELFF
TRBJ2-7	once	TRBV4-2	CASSQGGGDLYEQYF
TRBJ2-1	.	TRBV10-3	CAIRGGASSYNEQFF